The rows below give T cell receptor beta chains drawn from one sample of a study of T cells in Graves' hyperthyroidism and ophthalmopathy. One entry per CDR3 protein results from TCRdb running MiXCR on the multiplex PCR reads. The sample shows some 360,000 distinct CDR3 sequences, about 15% of them seen only once. The sample consisted of blood. Receptors were obtained from a woman in her fifties or sixties with Graves' hyperthyroidism. Each CDR3 is given with its conserved first and last residue. The order of the fields is J gene, clone size, V gene, D gene, CDR3 protein, CDR3 DNA. A D gene is named only where the DNA matches it firmly. For some rows the clone size is stated as once, few or many, or as a class when expanded; others skip it.

>TRBJ1-1|many|TRBV5-5|NA
CASSFFKARGAFF
TGTGCCAGCAGCTTCTTTAAGGCCCGCGGAGCTTTCTTT
>TRBJ2-1|many|TRBV20-1|TRBD2
CSANSGRGFNEQFF
TGCAGTGCTAATAGCGGGAGGGGGTTTAATGAGCAGTTCTTC
>TRBJ2-1|many|TRBV5-1|TRBD1
CASSPRQGLGEQFF
TGCGCCAGCAGCCCGCGACAGGGGCTGGGAGAGCAGTTCTTC
>TRBJ2-2|few|TRBV5-1|NA
CASRLSGTTTGELFF
TGCGCCAGCAGACTATCCGGGACAACAACCGGGGAGCTGTTTTTT
>TRBJ2-7|many|TRBV30|TRBD2
CAWKYPAGGYEQYF
TGTGCCTGGAAATATCCAGCGGGAGGGTACGAGCAGTACTTC
>TRBJ2-3|few|TRBV2|NA
CASSPGGAQDTQYF
TGTGCCAGCAGCCCTGGAGGGGCACAAGATACGCAGTATTTT
>TRBJ1-1|many|TRBV3-1|NA
CASSPNGMNTEAFF
TGTGCCAGCAGCCCGAACGGGATGAACACTGAAGCTTTCTTT
>TRBJ1-4|NA|TRBV11-3|NA
CASSLTQAINEKLFF
TGTGCCAGCAGCTTAACCCAGGCCATAAATGAAAAACTGTTTTTT
>TRBJ1-4|NA|TRBV15|NA
CATSTKKGVGNEKLSF
TGTGCCACCAGCACCAAGAAAGGGGTGGGGAATGAAAAACTGTCTTTT
>TRBJ2-1|many|TRBV28|TRBD2
CASPNTGLAGDNEQFF
TGTGCCAGCCCCAACACCGGGCTAGCGGGAGACAATGAGCAGTTCTTC
>TRBJ2-5|NA|TRBV2|TRBD2
CASSDQGLAGGRKTQYF
TGTGCCAGCAGTGACCAGGGACTAGCGGGAGGTCGTAAGACCCAGTACTTC
>TRBJ2-1|few|TRBV20-1|NA
CSAREGSSYNEQFF
TGCAGTGCTAGAGAGGGGTCCTCCTACAATGAGCAGTTCTTC
>TRBJ2-1|many|TRBV11-2|NA
CASSFPGTSSYNEQFF
TGTGCCAGCAGCTTCCCCGGGACAAGCTCCTACAATGAGCAGTTCTTC
>TRBJ2-3|NA|TRBV6-2/TRBV6-3|NA
CASRLFGRDTQYF
TGTGCCAGCAGATTATTCGGCCGCGATACGCAGTATTTT
>TRBJ1-1|many|TRBV2|NA
CASSVSQGRTEAFF
TGTGCCAGCAGTGTTTCTCAGGGAAGGACTGAAGCTTTCTTT
>TRBJ2-3|NA|TRBV11-1|NA
CASSYLGGATDTQYF
TGTGCCAGCAGCTACCTTGGAGGGGCGACAGATACGCAGTATTTT
>TRBJ1-2|medium-sized|TRBV11-2|NA
CASSTGIDYGYTF
TGTGCCAGCAGCACAGGTATCGACTATGGCTACACCTTC
>TRBJ2-2|many|TRBV2|NA
CASSVSGGTGELFF
TGTGCCAGCAGTGTCAGTGGGGGCACCGGGGAGCTGTTTTTT
>TRBJ2-1|many|TRBV5-1|TRBD2
CASTPSGGSNLNEQFF
TGCGCCAGCACCCCATCCGGCGGGAGCAACCTGAATGAGCAGTTCTTC
>TRBJ2-1|many|TRBV24-1|TRBD2
CATSDIRLADSYNEQFF
TGTGCCACCAGTGATATACGTCTAGCGGACTCATACAATGAGCAGTTCTTC
>TRBJ1-2|few|TRBV30|NA
CAWSIKGGGYTF
TGTGCCTGGAGTATCAAGGGAGGCGGCTACACCTTC
>TRBJ1-5|few|TRBV19|NA
CASSVRKGNAQPQHF
TGTGCCAGTAGTGTGCGTAAGGGGAACGCTCAGCCCCAGCATTTT
>TRBJ1-5|NA|TRBV6-6|NA
CASSYLSDNQPQHF
TGTGCCAGCAGTTACTTATCCGACAATCAGCCCCAGCATTTT
>TRBJ1-5|many|TRBV6-1|NA
CASRAGTQPQHF
TGTGCCAGCAGAGCCGGGACCCAGCCCCAGCATTTT
>TRBJ2-5|many|TRBV9|NA
CASSSHQGQETQYF
TGTGCCAGCAGCTCTCATCAGGGACAAGAGACCCAGTACTTC
>TRBJ2-7|few|TRBV2|NA
CASRGVRADYEQYF
TGTGCCAGCAGGGGGGTGAGGGCAGACTACGAGCAGTACTTC
>TRBJ2-6|NA|TRBV11-2|NA
CASSLEGANVLTF
TGTGCCAGCAGCTTGGAGGGGGCCAACGTCCTGACTTTC
>TRBJ2-3|many|TRBV4-1|TRBD1
CASSQGRGTDTDTQYF
TGCGCCAGCAGCCAAGGCCGAGGGACAGACACAGATACGCAGTATTTT
>TRBJ2-1|few|TRBV9|NA
CASSVTGQTEQFF
TGTGCCAGCAGCGTAACGGGGCAGACCGAGCAGTTCTTC
>TRBJ2-7|few|TRBV30|TRBD2
CAWKASGRSYEQYF
TGTGCCTGGAAAGCTAGCGGGAGGTCCTACGAGCAGTACTTC
>TRBJ1-1|many|TRBV6-2/TRBV6-3|NA
CASSPIGTQNTEAFF
TGTGCCAGCAGTCCGATCGGGACGCAGAACACTGAAGCTTTCTTT
>TRBJ2-1|NA|TRBV5-8|TRBD2
CASSRTLTSGRGAYNGQFF
TGTGCCAGCAGCCGGACCTTGACTAGCGGGAGGGGGGCCTACAATGGGCAGTTCTTC
>TRBJ2-3|many|TRBV29-1|NA
CSVEPFASEGTDTQYF
TGCAGCGTTGAACCCTTCGCATCGGAGGGCACAGATACGCAGTATTTT
>TRBJ1-5|NA|TRBV29-1|NA
CSTAGGRDQPQHF
TGCAGCACGGCCGGGGGGCGCGATCAGCCCCAGCATTTT
>TRBJ2-3|many|TRBV5-1|TRBD1
CASSKGAGTDTQYF
TGCGCCAGCAGTAAGGGGGCCGGCACAGATACGCAGTATTTT
>TRBJ2-3|few|TRBV7-8|NA
CASSLGTLSITHDTQYF
TGTGCCAGCAGCTTAGGAACGCTCAGTATCACACATGATACGCAGTATTTT
>TRBJ1-6|few|TRBV7-2|TRBD1
CASSLGATGNNSPLHF
TGTGCCAGCAGCTTAGGGGCGACAGGGAATAATTCACCCCTCCACTTT
>TRBJ2-3|many|TRBV18|NA
CASSPGGTDTQYF
TGTGCCAGCAGCCCGGGAGGCACAGATACGCAGTATTTT
>TRBJ2-1|many|TRBV7-3|TRBD1
CASSKWTGGDNEQFF
TGTGCCAGCAGCAAATGGACAGGTGGGGACAATGAGCAGTTCTTC
>TRBJ2-1|many|TRBV12-3/TRBV12-4|NA
CASSFSGAGIYNEQFF
TGTGCCAGCAGTTTCAGTGGGGCAGGGATCTACAATGAGCAGTTCTTC
>TRBJ1-4|few|TRBV7-2|TRBD1
CASSGGTGRDEKLFF
TGTGCCAGCAGCGGGGGGACAGGGAGAGATGAAAAACTGTTTTTT
>TRBJ1-1|few|TRBV28|NA
CASRTLGGGANTEAFF
TGTGCCAGCAGGACCCTCGGGGGGGGGGCGAACACTGAAGCTTTCTTT
>TRBJ1-1|many|TRBV28|NA
CASSLCPGRNTEAFF
TGTGCCAGCAGTTTATGCCCGGGAAGGAACACTGAAGCTTTCTTT
>TRBJ1-3|many|TRBV3-1|NA
CASSQQGRGNTIYF
TGTGCCAGCAGCCAACAAGGGCGGGGGAACACCATATATTTT
>TRBJ2-5|NA|TRBV13|TRBD2
CASKLAGGETQYF
TGTGCCAGCAAACTAGCGGGAGGCGAGACCCAGTACTTC
>TRBJ2-1|NA|TRBV14|TRBD2
CASSQGTLAFYNEQFF
TGTGCCAGCAGCCAAGGTACACTAGCGTTCTACAATGAGCAGTTCTTC
>TRBJ2-6|many|TRBV7-9|NA
CATATSSGANVLTF
TGTGCCACTGCAACGAGCTCTGGGGCCAACGTCCTGACTTTC
>TRBJ1-2|many|TRBV6-1|NA
CASNPGGGPYGYTF
TGTGCCAGCAACCCTGGGGGCGGTCCCTATGGCTACACCTTC